These 23 T cell receptor beta chains share one sample of origin, sequenced in a study of blood T cell repertoires in COVID-19. Some clones are missing from TCRdb's copy, which holds only in-frame ones; the method was immunoSEQ multiplex PCR. The data contain around 80,000 clones, more than 80% of them seen just once; the ten biggest clones take up roughly 15%. Source material: peripheral blood. The receptor set was obtained from an elderly woman with acute or convalescent COVID-19.

Here the CDR3 DNA reads TGTGCCATCAGTGAGGGACAGTCTGGAAACACCATATATTTT. Translation: CAISEGQSGNTIYF. The chain employs TRBV10-3 and TRBJ1-3; D possibly corresponds to TRBD1 (6 bases). The ends were cut back, 2 bases at V and 1 base at J, with 6 bases in the middle. The length of the CDR3 is 14 residues. The V gene's germline CDR1 is ENHRY and CDR2 SYGVKD.

This clone has only one observation. V is TRBV18 and J is TRBJ1-1; D remains ambiguous. This CDR3 is built from 13 residues. Germline V gives CDR1 KGHSH, CDR2 LQKENI. Deletions cut 3 bases from V and 3 bases from J, with 8 bases between. The CDR3 is CASSPLQDTEAFF. CDR3 sequence (DNA): TGTGCCAGCTCACCTTTGCAGGACACTGAAGCTTTCTTT.

This clone was detected only a few times. J is TRBJ1-2 and V is TRBV6-5; TRBD1 matches at 8 bases. The CDR3 is 15 amino acids. Germline trimming cut 0 bases from V and 4 bases from J; bases unmatched to any gene: 4. Germline values: CDR1 MNHEY, CDR2 SVGAGI. CDR3 DNA: TGTGCCAGCAGTTACTCGACAGGGGCGGGCTATGGCTACACCTTC. Its translation is CASSYSTGAGYGYTF.

This sequence joins TRBV10-3 and TRBJ1-5, with TRBD1 as a possible D gene (6 bases). This CDR3 has 13 amino acids. V gave up 4 bases and J gave up 6 bases, with 10 bases separating them. In germline, CDR1 is ENHRY, CDR2 SYGVKD. The CDR3 spells CAISAGVGQPQHF. Here the CDR3 DNA reads TGTGCCATCAGTGCAGGGGTTGGTCAGCCCCAGCATTTT.

The chain combines TRBV15 with TRBJ1-3, with D possibly being TRBD1 (6 bases). Germline values: CDR1 LNHNV, CDR2 YYDKDF (reference sequence). This CDR3 comprises 16 residues. V lost 0 bases, J lost 4 bases, and 13 bases lay in between. CDR3 nucleotides: TGTGCCACCAGCAGAGATGCGGGGGCAAGAGGAAACACCATATATTTT. The encoded protein is CATSRDAGARGNTIYF.

The chain employs TRBV4-1 and TRBJ1-4; 8 bases fit TRBD1. Germline V CDR1 and CDR2: MGHRA, YSYEKL. Trimming cost V 5 bases and J 3 bases; bases outside gene matches: 5. The CDR3 is 15 amino acids. CDR3 sequence reads: CASSAGTGSNEKLFF. The CDR3, as DNA: TGCGCCAGCAGCGCGGGGACAGGTTCTAATGAAAAACTGTTTTTT.

The J gene is TRBJ1-5, the V gene TRBV7-8, with a weak D call TRBD1 (5 bases). Trimming left V 5 bases short and J 5 bases short, with 10 bases between. Per germline, CDR1 SGHVS and CDR2 FQNEAQ. This CDR3 contains 13 residues. This CDR3 is CASSPDRDQPQHF. Written as DNA, the CDR3 is TGTGCCAGCAGCCCCGACAGAGATCAGCCCCAGCATTTT.

V gene TRBV3-1 (or the pseudogene TRBV3-2) combines with J gene TRBJ1-2; possibly TRBD1 for D (6 bases). The CDR3 runs 16 residues. Trimming took 4 bases from V and 0 from J, leaving 15 bases between them. The germline V gene has CDR1 LGHDT and CDR2 YNNKEL (reference sequence). The CDR3 loop is CASSPLDRTTNYGYTF. CDR3 coding DNA: TGTGCCAGCAGCCCCCTTGACAGGACCACTAACTATGGCTACACCTTC.

The chain is built from TRBV7-2 and TRBJ1-2; D not certain. With 1 base removed from V and 4 bases from J, the gap between germline ends came to 7 bases. CDR3 length: 13 amino acids. CDR1 SGHTA and CDR2 FQGNSA come from the germline V gene. The CDR3 sequence: CASSLEQSYGYTF. The CDR3 DNA is TGTGCCAGCAGCTTAGAACAGAGCTATGGCTACACCTTC.

V and J are TRBV28 and TRBJ1-5; 11 positions agree with TRBD1. Germline CDR1 is MDHEN and CDR2 is SYDVKM. This CDR3 is 19 amino acids long. V dropped 5 bases and J dropped 5; count of bases not matched to a gene: 17. The CDR3, as DNA: TGTGCCAGCAGTCCTCTCGCTGTGCGGGACAGGGGGGTTCATCAGCCCCAGCATTTT. This codes for CASSPLAVRDRGVHQPQHF. Variable domain in full (rest from reference TRBV28 and TRBJ1-5): DVKVTQSSRYLVKRTGEKVFLECVQDMDHENMFWYRQDPGLGLRLIYFSYDVKMKEKGDIPEGYSVSREKKERFSLILESASTNQTSMYLCASSPLAVRDRGVHQPQHFGDGTRLSIL.

The chain uses TRBV7-8 and TRBJ2-2, with 7 bases fitting TRBD2. The J segment lost 4 bases and the V segment lost 6 bases, leaving 14 bases of the junction unmatched. The CDR3 length is 17 residues. Germline CDR1 is SGHVS and CDR2 is FQNEAQ. Written as DNA, the CDR3 is TGTGCCAGCAGTCAGACCCGGACTAGAGCCGGCACCGGGGAGCTGTTTTTT. Its translation is CASSQTRTRAGTGELFF.

A few counts support this clone. The chain couples TRBV6-6 to TRBJ1-2; D unclear. The CDR3 has 9 amino acids. Trimming shortened V by 5 bases and J by 13 bases, and 8 bases separated the two germline ends. Germline CDR1 MNHNY, CDR2 SVGAGI (reference sequence). CDR3 residues: CASSPDSTF. The CDR3 DNA is TGTGCCAGCAGTCCGGACTCCACCTTC.

The CDR3 loop reads CASSYSVQNYEQYF. The CDR3, as DNA: TGTGCCAGCAGTTACTCAGTACAGAACTACGAGCAGTACTTC. The chain has TRBV6-2 or TRBV6-3 and TRBJ2-7; D is uncertain. This CDR3 region has 14 residues. Trimming took off 0 bases at V and 3 bases at J, with 9 bases between the two ends. Germline loops: CDR1 MNHEY, CDR2 SVGEGT.

This chain joins TRBV11-2 and TRBJ2-3; D may be TRBD2 (6 bases). V was clipped by 5 bases and J by 2 bases, with 14 bases between them. Looked up from germline, CDR1 is SGHAT and CDR2 is FQNNGV. This CDR3 has 15 amino acids. The CDR3 reads CASSPGGLSTDTQYF. DNA for the CDR3: TGTGCCAGCAGCCCCGGGGGACTTTCCACAGATACGCAGTATTTT.

This chain connects TRBV19 to TRBJ1-2; tentative D call: TRBD1 (6 bases). The CDR3 extends over 12 amino acids. CDR1 is LNHDA, CDR2 SQIVND, per germline (reference sequence). V was cut by 2 bases and J by 8 bases, with 9 bases left in between. This CDR3 reads CASSIWTAGYTF. As DNA, the CDR3 is TGTGCCAGTAGTATATGGACAGCCGGCTACACCTTC.

The genes are TRBV6-1 and TRBJ1-2; TRBD1 is a possible D gene (6 bases). Trimming stripped 0 bases from V and 7 bases from J, with 12 bases between. This CDR3 spans 14 amino acids. From germline, CDR1 is MNHNS and CDR2 SASEGT. DNA for the CDR3: TGTGCCAGCAGTGAAGCTACGGGGGGCGGTGGCTACACCTTC. Its protein is CASSEATGGGGYTF.

This clone was observed a single time. V and J are TRBV28 and TRBJ1-2; D is unclear. Trimming stripped 5 bases from V and 8 bases from J, with 12 bases between. The length of the CDR3 is 12 residues. Germline loops: CDR1 MDHEN, CDR2 SYDVKM. DNA for the CDR3: TGTGCCAGCAGTCCTCCTTCTAGAGGCTACACCTTC. It specifies CASSPPSRGYTF.

This chain joins TRBV19 and TRBJ2-7; D may be TRBD2 (6 bases). The CDR3 extends over 15 amino acids. Trimming removed 1 base at V and 1 base at J, with 11 bases between. Germline assignment: CDR1 LNHDA and CDR2 SQIVND (reference sequence). The CDR3 loop is CASSIGPGRSYEQYF. The CDR3 DNA reads TGTGCCAGTAGTATAGGACCGGGGAGGTCCTACGAGCAGTACTTC. Filled out from reference TRBV19 and TRBJ2-7, the complete variable domain reads DGGITQSPKYLFRKEGQNVTLSCEQNLNHDAMYWYRQDPGQGLRLIYYSQIVNDFQKGDIAEGYSVSREKKESFPLTVTSAQKNPTAFYLCASSIGPGRSYEQYFGPGTRLTVT.

V usage is TRBV7-2 and J usage is TRBJ2-1, with TRBD2 matching 14 bases. Germline-derived CDR1 and CDR2 are SGHTA and FQGNSA. The CDR3 covers 17 residues. V was clipped by 5 bases and J by 2 bases; unmatched bases: 5. The CDR3 nucleotides are TGTGCCAGCAGCGGCGGACTAGCGGGGGGCCCCTACAATGAGCAGTTCTTC. It specifies CASSGGLAGGPYNEQFF.

The rearrangement joins TRBV7-2 to TRBJ1-2, with D possibly matching TRBD1 (5 bases). The CDR3 has 13 amino acids. Trimming left V 5 bases short and J 6 bases short, with 13 bases between. CDR1 is SGHTA, CDR2 FQGNSA, per germline. CDR3 region: CASSPSRADGYTF. DNA for the CDR3: TGTGCCAGCAGCCCCTCCAGGGCAGATGGCTACACCTTC. The whole variable domain, remainder taken from reference TRBV7-2 and TRBJ1-2, is GAGVSQSPSNKVTEKGKDVELRCDPISGHTALYWYRQSLGQGLEFLIYFQGNSAPDKSGLPSDRFSAERTGGSVSTLTIQRTQQEDSAVYLCASSPSRADGYTFGSGTRLTVV.

V gene TRBV24-1 combines with J gene TRBJ1-4; 7 bases line up with TRBD1. With 2 bases clipped from V and 5 bases from J, the junction kept 4 bases outside the gene matches. CDR3 length: 15 amino acids. The germline CDR1 and CDR2 sequences are KGHDR and SFDVKD. The CDR3 spells CATSDSGQPNEKLFF. Here the CDR3 DNA reads TGTGCCACCAGTGATTCGGGACAGCCAAATGAAAAACTGTTTTTT.

As for this clone: The same CDR3 can be traced to other DNA sequences in this sample. The CDR3 DNA reads TGTGCCAGTCGGGACAGGGTGAACACTGAAGCTTTCTTT. Translated, it gives CASRDRVNTEAFF. J is TRBJ1-1 and V is TRBV19; 9 nucleotides align to TRBD1. CDR1 is LNHDA and CDR2 is SQIVND in the germline V gene (reference sequence). V dropped 8 bases and J dropped 0; count of bases not matched to a gene: 1. The CDR3 covers 13 residues.

The J gene is TRBJ1-5, the V gene TRBV24-1, with unresolved D. With 6 bases removed from V and 3 bases from J, the gap between germline ends came to 11 bases. There are 14 residues in the CDR3. Germline V CDR1 and CDR2: KGHDR, SFDVKD. CDR3 sequence (DNA): TGTGCCACCAGTCTTGGAGTACCCAATCAGCCCCAGCATTTT. Amino acids: CATSLGVPNQPQHF.